These 2 T cell receptor beta chains were all obtained from the same sample, sequenced in a study of vaccination effects on CD4 cells after COVID-19. Antigen-specific CD4+ T cell clonotypes were called by their expansion after viral peptide-pool culture in ViraFEST. When 10 to 11 days of culture had elapsed, CD4+ T cells were isolated. The person acquired a PCR-confirmed SARS-CoV-2 infection between March and December 2020. Clones were sequenced by immunoSEQ multiplex PCR, and TCRdb holds only the in-frame ones, with some missing. Among approximately 19,000 clones listed, roughly 74% were seen once. These TCRs' antigens remain unknown. Here the sequenced sample was CD4+ T cells from PBMCs cultured with a peptide pool, taken before COVID-19 vaccination. The receptors here all came from a human donor who had a prior SARS-CoV-2 infection.

The chain uses TRBV7-6 and TRBJ2-7; maybe TRBD2 (6 bases). Germline V gene data show CDR1 as SGHVS and CDR2 as FNYEAQ. CDR3 length equals 15 residues. Between the trimmed V and J ends, which lost 2 bases and 4 bases, there was a span of 15 bases. In DNA form, the CDR3 reads TGTGCCAGCAGCTTAAGGTTGAGCGGGCCGTACGAGCAGTACTTC. As protein: CASSLRLSGPYEQYF.

This clone came up a few times. The genes are TRBV24-1 and TRBJ2-1, with D possibly being TRBD1 (6 bases). V gave up 3 bases and J gave up 4 bases, with 15 bases separating them. The CDR3 length is 16 residues. Germline V gene lookup returns CDR1 KGHDR and CDR2 SFDVKD. The CDR3 DNA follows: TGTGCCACCAGTGATCCTCAGGACAGTGAATACAATGAGCAGTTCTTC. It codes for CATSDPQDSEYNEQFF.